The entry below gives a single T cell receptor (beta chain) sequence along with its context. Its antigen is as yet unknown. Sequenced patients had shown CD8+CD57+ cell expansion by flow cytometry. This entry is derived from a study of CD8+CD57+ T cells in acquired aplastic anemia. Overall study context: Isolated CD4+ and CD8+ cells, once sorted, yielded DNA averaging about 3.2 ug.

Profiles of TCR beta VDJ and CDR3 were generated from a genomic DNA template. TCRdb itself ran the reads through MiXCR, one entry per CDR3 protein. The table includes approximately 220,000 distinct CDR3 sequences, about half detected once. The junction had 6 bases not matched to a gene; V was cut back by 4 bases and J by 1 base. The length of the CDR3 is 16 residues. Germline CDR1 and CDR2: KGHDR and SFDVKD. Overall study findings and caveats: Statistical testing detected no significant gap in CD8+ Simpson's diversity between patients and controls. Between patients and controls, roughly 29 CD8+ CDR3 sequences were found in common.

The receptor's source is a human donor with aplastic anemia. The chain recombines TRBV24-1 with TRBJ2-7, with 10 bases that match TRBD1. Sequenced input: sorted CD4+, CD8+, or CD8+CD57+ T cells (not recorded which) from PBMCs. CDR3: CATSESGTGDSYEQYF. The CDR3 bases are TGTGCCACCAGTGAGTCCGGGACAGGGGATTCCTACGAGCAGTACTTC.